This T cell receptor beta chain was sequenced for a study of T cell repertoires in cytomegalovirus infection. For the study at large: CMV epitopes in the study were HLA-C-restricted (recently identified) and HLA-B-restricted (well studied). Findings and caveats of the study: Carriage of CMV together with the relevant HLA was identifiable through cumulative public TCR beta family frequency. Dominant in the ex vivo response were TCR beta clonotypes restricted by HLA-C and specific for CMV.

TCRdb reprocessed the reads with MiXCR, giving one entry per CDR3 protein. The table lists about 570,000 distinct CDR3 sequences, roughly 43% of them singletons. The CDR3 extends over 14 amino acids. Germline assignment: CDR1 MNHNY and CDR2 SVGAGI (reference sequence). The ends were cut back, 8 bases at V and 0 bases at J, with 13 bases in the middle. This clonotype was counted only a few times. The antigen remains unidentified. The chain employs TRBV6-6 and TRBJ1-1; D unclear. This TCR derives from a human donor in good health (CMV status not recorded). Some clones in this sample may be carry-over from other donors' samples. This material consisted of cultured PBMCs, taken from culture after CMV antigen stimulation. The CDR3 reads CASLKGGVNTEAFF. The CDR3 bases are TGTGCCAGCCTGAAGGGCGGAGTGAACACTGAAGCTTTCTTT.